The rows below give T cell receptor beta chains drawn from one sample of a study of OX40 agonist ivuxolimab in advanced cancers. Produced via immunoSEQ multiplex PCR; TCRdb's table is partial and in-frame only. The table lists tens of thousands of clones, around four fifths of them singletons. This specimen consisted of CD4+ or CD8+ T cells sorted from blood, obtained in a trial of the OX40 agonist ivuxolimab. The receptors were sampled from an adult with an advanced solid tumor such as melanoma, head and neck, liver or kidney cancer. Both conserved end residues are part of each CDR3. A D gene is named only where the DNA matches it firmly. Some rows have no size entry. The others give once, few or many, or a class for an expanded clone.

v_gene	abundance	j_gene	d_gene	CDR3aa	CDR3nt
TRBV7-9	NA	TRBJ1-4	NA	CASSRDFDREKLFF	TGTGCCAGCAGCAGGGACTTCGACAGGGAAAAACTGTTTTTT
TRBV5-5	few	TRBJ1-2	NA	CASSLGADYGYTF	TGTGCCAGCAGCTTAGGTGCGGACTATGGCTACACCTTC
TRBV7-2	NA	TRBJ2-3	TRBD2	CASSLSSGGLDTQYF	TGTGCCAGCAGCTTATCTAGCGGGGGACTCGATACGCAGTATTTT
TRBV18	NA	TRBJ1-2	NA	CASSPPFFWTESGYTF	TGTGCCAGCTCACCACCCTTTTTTTGGACCGAGTCTGGCTACACCTTC
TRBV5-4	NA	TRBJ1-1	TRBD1	CASSPQGQEAFF	TGTGCCAGCAGCCCACAGGGGCAGGAAGCTTTCTTT
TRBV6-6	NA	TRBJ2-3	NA	CASTQDSLDTQYF	TGTGCCAGCACCCAGGACAGTTTAGATACGCAGTATTTT
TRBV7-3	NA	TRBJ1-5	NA	CASSLDDGLTFCQPQHF	TGTGCCAGCAGCTTAGATGATGGCCTGACATTCTGTCAGCCCCAGCATTTT
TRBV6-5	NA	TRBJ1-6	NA	CASRDRHNSPLHF	TGTGCCAGCAGAGACAGACACAATTCACCCCTCCACTTT
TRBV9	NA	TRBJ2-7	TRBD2	CASSVVTSGEQYF	TGTGCCAGCAGCGTAGTAACTAGCGGCGAGCAGTACTTC
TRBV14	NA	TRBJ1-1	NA	CARGWGNEAFF	TGTGCCAGGGGGTGGGGGAATGAAGCTTTCTTT
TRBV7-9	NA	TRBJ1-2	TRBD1	CASSSISQGAAYGYTF	TGTGCCAGCAGCTCGATATCTCAGGGGGCGGCCTATGGCTACACCTTC